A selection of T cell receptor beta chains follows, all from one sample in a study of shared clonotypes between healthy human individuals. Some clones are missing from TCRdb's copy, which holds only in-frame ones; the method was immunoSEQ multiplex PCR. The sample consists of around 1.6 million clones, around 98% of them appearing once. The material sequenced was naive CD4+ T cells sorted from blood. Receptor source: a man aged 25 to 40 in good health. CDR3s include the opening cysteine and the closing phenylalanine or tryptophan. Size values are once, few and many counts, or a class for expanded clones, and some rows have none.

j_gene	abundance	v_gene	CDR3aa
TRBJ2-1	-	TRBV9	CASSVVAGVRNEQFF
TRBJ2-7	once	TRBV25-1	CASSEVGGQYF
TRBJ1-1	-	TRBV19	CASSISPGGSAFF
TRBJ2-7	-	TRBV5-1	CASSSMPDSYEQYF
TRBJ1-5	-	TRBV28	CASSLRDRALSF
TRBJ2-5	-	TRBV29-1	CSGGSGAETQYF
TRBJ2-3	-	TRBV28	CASSVRVFTDTQYF
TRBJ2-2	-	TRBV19	CASRGLASTGELFF
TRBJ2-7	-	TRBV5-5	CASSLVRDSTYEQYF
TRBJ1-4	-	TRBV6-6	CASSYRQGGEKLFF
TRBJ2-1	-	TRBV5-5	CASSLSVLHTGAHNEQFF
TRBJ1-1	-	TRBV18	CASSELGQADTEAFF
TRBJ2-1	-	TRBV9	CASSVSRTSGNEQFF
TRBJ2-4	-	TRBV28	CASNSLGFRTSGRVDIQYF
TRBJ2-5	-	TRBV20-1	CSASLETQYF
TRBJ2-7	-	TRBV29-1	CSVCPDLTYEQYF
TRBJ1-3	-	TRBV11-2	CASSLGVGRNSGNTIYF
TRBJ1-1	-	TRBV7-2	CASSSSLVGQGRITEAFF
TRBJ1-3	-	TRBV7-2	CASRGTLTGNTIYF
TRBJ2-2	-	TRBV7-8	CASSLALAGTGELFF
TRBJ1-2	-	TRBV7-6	CASSLAQGDGYTF
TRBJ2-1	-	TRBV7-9	CASSSLTGASASGYNEQFF
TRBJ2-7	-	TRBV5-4	CASSDSTSGSYEQYF
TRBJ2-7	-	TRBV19	CASRPPSGKQYF
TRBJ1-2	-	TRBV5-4	CASSLGTGGHYGYTF
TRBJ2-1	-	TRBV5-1	CASSYRTGGFNEQFF
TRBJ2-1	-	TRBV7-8	CASSLEAYSTTSVNEQFF
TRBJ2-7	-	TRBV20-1	CSVGGRYEQYF
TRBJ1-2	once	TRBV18	CASSPRDLVYGYTF
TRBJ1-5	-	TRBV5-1	CASSLQGDQPQHF
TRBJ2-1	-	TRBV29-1	CSVFGETYNEQFF
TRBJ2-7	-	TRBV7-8	CASSFREPLKQYF
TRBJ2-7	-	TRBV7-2	CASSRRGAGPYEQYF
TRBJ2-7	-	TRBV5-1	CASSLAGNPYEQYF
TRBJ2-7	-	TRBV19	CASMGQGRYEQYF
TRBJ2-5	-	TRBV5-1	CASSLRETQYF
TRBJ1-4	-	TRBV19	CASSIMGIEKLFF
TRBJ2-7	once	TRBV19	CASRQDSTASYEQYF
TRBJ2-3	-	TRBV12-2	CASRPSRWGSADTQYF
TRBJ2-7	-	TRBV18	CASSLASESYEQYF
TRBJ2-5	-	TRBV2	CASSLVQETQYF
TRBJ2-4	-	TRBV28	CASRDHLLAKNIQYF
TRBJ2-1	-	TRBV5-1	CASSWRLAGRSNEQFF
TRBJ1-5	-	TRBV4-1	CASSQYGTAASTQHF